The entry that follows covers one TCR beta chain sequence. Its antigen is as yet unknown. Axillary draining lymph nodes of breast cancer patients supplied the node samples. MiXCR, applied by TCRdb to the multiplex PCR reads, yields one record per CDR3 protein. The sample comprises around 170,000 distinct CDR3 sequences, roughly a third of which are singletons, and 3.5% to 4.5% rests with the top ten. The data were obtained in a study of breast tumors, draining lymph nodes, adjacent tissues. The CDR3 runs 14 residues. Germline values: CDR1 SEHNR, CDR2 FQNEAQ (reference sequence). Trimming pared 3 bases from V and 5 bases from J, leaving 13 bases between. Study-level findings and limits: Tumor TCR diversity was below lymph nodes but above nontumor tissue. Tumor and nontumor repertoires were significantly more similar in luminal-like than in basal-like breast cancer.

Sequenced material: axillary lymph node tissue. This TCR was recovered from a female donor with breast cancer. Some clones in this sample may be carry-over from other donors' samples. This rearrangement joins TRBV7-9 to TRBJ1-1; maybe TRBD1 (5 bases). In nucleotides, the CDR3 is TGTGCCAGCAGCTTCCCAGGGAAGGCAACTGAAGCTTTCTTT. This codes for CASSFPGKATEAFF.